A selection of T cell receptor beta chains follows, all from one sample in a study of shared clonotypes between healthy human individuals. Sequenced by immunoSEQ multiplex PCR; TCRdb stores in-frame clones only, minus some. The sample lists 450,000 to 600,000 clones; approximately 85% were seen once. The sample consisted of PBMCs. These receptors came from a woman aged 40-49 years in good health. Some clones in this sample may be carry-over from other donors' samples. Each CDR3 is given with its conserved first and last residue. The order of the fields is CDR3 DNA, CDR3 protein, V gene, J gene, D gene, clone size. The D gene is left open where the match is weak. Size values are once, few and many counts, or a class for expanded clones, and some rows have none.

DNA: TGTGCCAGCAGCTTCGGAGACAGGGGATTAAATGAGCAGTTCTTC
CDR3: CASSFGDRGLNEQFF
V: TRBV5-4
J: TRBJ2-1
D: TRBD1
size: NA

DNA: TGCGCCAGCAGCCCCTTGACGGACAGGGTCTTCGATGAGCAGTTCTTC
CDR3: CASSPLTDRVFDEQFF
V: TRBV5-1
J: TRBJ2-1
D: TRBD1
size: NA

DNA: TGTGCCAGCTCATTAACTCAGAACACTGAAGCTTTCTTT
CDR3: CASSLTQNTEAFF
V: TRBV19
J: TRBJ1-1
D: NA
size: NA

DNA: TGTGCCAGCAATCTGAGACAGGGGGCGGGAACCGGGGAGCTGTTTTTT
CDR3: CASNLRQGAGTGELFF
V: TRBV5-6
J: TRBJ2-2
D: TRBD1
size: NA

DNA: TGTGCCAGCAGTGAACCGACAGAGGCCTACGAGCAGTACTTC
CDR3: CASSEPTEAYEQYF
V: TRBV2
J: TRBJ2-7
D: NA
size: few

DNA: TGTGCCAGCAGTTTACCAGGGGCCCCCTCCTACGAGCAGTACTTC
CDR3: CASSLPGAPSYEQYF
V: TRBV28
J: TRBJ2-7
D: NA
size: NA

DNA: TGCGCCAGCAGCTTGGTCAGTAATGACTACAATGAGCAGTTCTTC
CDR3: CASSLVSNDYNEQFF
V: TRBV5-1
J: TRBJ2-1
D: NA
size: NA

DNA: TGTGCCTGGGGCACCTCACGAACTGGAAACACCATATATTTT
CDR3: CAWGTSRTGNTIYF
V: TRBV30
J: TRBJ1-3
D: NA
size: NA

DNA: TGTGCCAGCAAGGGACTAGCGGGAGTGGGAAATGAGCAGTTCTTC
CDR3: CASKGLAGVGNEQFF
V: TRBV4-2
J: TRBJ2-1
D: TRBD2
size: NA

DNA: TGTGCCAGCAGCCACCTTAGCCGGGACACAAAGAAGGTCGGCTATGGCTACACCTTC
CDR3: CASSHLSRDTKKVGYGYTF
V: TRBV2
J: TRBJ1-2
D: NA
size: NA

DNA: TGCGCCAGCAGCCAAGATCTGGTCGAGACCCCTGGGCAGTACTTC
CDR3: CASSQDLVETPGQYF
V: TRBV4-1
J: TRBJ2-7
D: NA
size: NA

DNA: TGTGCCAGCAGTTTCCCCGGGGAGCTGTTTTTT
CDR3: CASSFPGELFF
V: TRBV28
J: TRBJ2-2
D: NA
size: NA

DNA: TGTGCCAGCAGCTTAGCGCTGGGGGGCCTTTCTGAGCAGTACTTC
CDR3: CASSLALGGLSEQYF
V: TRBV7-9
J: TRBJ2-7
D: NA
size: NA

DNA: TGTGCCAGCAGCGTAGGGGTGGAGAACAATGAGCAGTTCTTC
CDR3: CASSVGVENNEQFF
V: TRBV9
J: TRBJ2-1
D: NA
size: NA

DNA: TGTGCCAGCAGCGTAGTTGCAGGGGGCTATGGCTACACCTTC
CDR3: CASSVVAGGYGYTF
V: TRBV9
J: TRBJ1-2
D: TRBD1
size: NA

DNA: TGTGCCTGGAGCTCCCACGGGGGGGCCACTGAAGCTTTCTTT
CDR3: CAWSSHGGATEAFF
V: TRBV30
J: TRBJ1-1
D: NA
size: NA

DNA: TGTGCCAGCAGCGCGGGCCTAGCATCTAACGAGCAGTACTTC
CDR3: CASSAGLASNEQYF
V: TRBV7-3
J: TRBJ2-7
D: NA
size: NA

DNA: TGTGCCAGTACGGGGACAGTCACTTACTACACCTTC
CDR3: CASTGTVTYYTF
V: TRBV19
J: TRBJ1-2
D: TRBD1
size: NA

DNA: TGTGCCAGCTCACCACCTTCAACGGGCGCGGAGCTGTTTTTT
CDR3: CASSPPSTGAELFF
V: TRBV18
J: TRBJ2-2
D: NA
size: NA

DNA: TGTGCCAGCAGCTTCGGACAGATCAATGAGCAGTTCTTC
CDR3: CASSFGQINEQFF
V: TRBV7-6
J: TRBJ2-1
D: NA
size: NA

DNA: TGTGCCAGCAGTGGGGCACGGATCCTCACAGATACGCAGTATTTT
CDR3: CASSGARILTDTQYF
V: TRBV28
J: TRBJ2-3
D: NA
size: NA

DNA: TGTGCCAGCAGCGTAGCCCCCACCACAGGTTATGAGCAGTACTTC
CDR3: CASSVAPTTGYEQYF
V: TRBV9
J: TRBJ2-7
D: NA
size: NA

DNA: TGTGCCAGCAGCTCGACAGGCTTGGAGCAGTACTTC
CDR3: CASSSTGLEQYF
V: TRBV11-1
J: TRBJ2-7
D: NA
size: NA

DNA: TGTGCCAGCAGCTTAGGTCAGGGTCTCTACGAGCAGTACTTC
CDR3: CASSLGQGLYEQYF
V: TRBV11-2
J: TRBJ2-7
D: NA
size: NA

DNA: TGCGCCAGCAGCCCAGGACTAGCGGATTACAATGAGCAGTTCTTC
CDR3: CASSPGLADYNEQFF
V: TRBV5-1
J: TRBJ2-1
D: TRBD2
size: few

DNA: TGTGCCAGCAGCACAGGAGGACTAGCGGATCCTTACGAGCAGTACTTC
CDR3: CASSTGGLADPYEQYF
V: TRBV13
J: TRBJ2-7
D: TRBD2
size: NA

DNA: TGTGCCAGCTCCCCACAGGGACAGGGAGCTCAGCCCCAGCATTTT
CDR3: CASSPQGQGAQPQHF
V: TRBV18
J: TRBJ1-5
D: TRBD1
size: NA

DNA: TGTGCCAGCTCTGGAAGTACCGGGGCTAATCAGCCCCAGCATTTT
CDR3: CASSGSTGANQPQHF
V: TRBV18
J: TRBJ1-5
D: NA
size: NA

DNA: TGTGCCAGCAGTTCCCTGCGATGGGATACGCAGTATTTT
CDR3: CASSSLRWDTQYF
V: TRBV25-1
J: TRBJ2-3
D: NA
size: NA